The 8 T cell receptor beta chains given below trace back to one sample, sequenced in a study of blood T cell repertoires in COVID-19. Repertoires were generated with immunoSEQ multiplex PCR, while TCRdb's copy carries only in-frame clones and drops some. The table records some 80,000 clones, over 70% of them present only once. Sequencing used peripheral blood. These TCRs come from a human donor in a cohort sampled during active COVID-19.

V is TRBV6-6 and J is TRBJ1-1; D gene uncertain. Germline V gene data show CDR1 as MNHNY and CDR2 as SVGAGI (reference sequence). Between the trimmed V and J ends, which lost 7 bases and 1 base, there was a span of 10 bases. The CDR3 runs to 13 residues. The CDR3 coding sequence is TGTGCCAGCACCCTAACAGAGAACACTGAAGCTTTCTTT. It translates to CASTLTENTEAFF.

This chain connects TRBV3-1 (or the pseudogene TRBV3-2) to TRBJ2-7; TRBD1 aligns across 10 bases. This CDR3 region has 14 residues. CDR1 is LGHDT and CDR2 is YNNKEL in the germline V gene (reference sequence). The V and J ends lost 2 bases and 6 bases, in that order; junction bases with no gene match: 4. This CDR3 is CASSQRTGGGEQYF. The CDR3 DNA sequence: TGTGCCAGCAGCCAACGGACAGGGGGTGGCGAGCAGTACTTC.

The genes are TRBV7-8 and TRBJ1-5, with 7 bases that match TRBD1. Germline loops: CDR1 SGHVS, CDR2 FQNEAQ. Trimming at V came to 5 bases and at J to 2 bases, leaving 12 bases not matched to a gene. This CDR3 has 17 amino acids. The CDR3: CASSRGQSRGRNQPQHF. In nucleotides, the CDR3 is TGTGCCAGCAGCCGGGGACAGTCTCGGGGGCGCAATCAGCCCCAGCATTTT. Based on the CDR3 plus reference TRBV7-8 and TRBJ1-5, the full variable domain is GAGVSQSPRYKVAKRGQDVALRCDPISGHVSLFWYQQALGQGPEFLTYFQNEAQLDKSGLPSDRFFAERPEGSVSTLKIQRTQQEDSAVYLCASSRGQSRGRNQPQHFGDGTRLSIL.

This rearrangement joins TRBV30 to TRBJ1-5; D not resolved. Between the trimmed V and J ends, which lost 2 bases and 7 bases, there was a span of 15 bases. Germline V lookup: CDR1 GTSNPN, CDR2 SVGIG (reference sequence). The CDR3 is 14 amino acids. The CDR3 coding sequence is TGTGCCTGGAGTCGACTACTTGCGGGACAGCCCCAGCATTTT. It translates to CAWSRLLAGQPQHF.

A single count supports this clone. The CDR3, as DNA: TGTGCCAGCAGCCCTTACTCCAGAGAAGACATCCTAACGGAGACCCAGTACTTC. Translation: CASSPYSREDILTETQYF. This chain uses TRBV7-3 with TRBJ2-5; D is ambiguous. The ends were cut back, 5 bases at V and 5 bases at J, with 27 bases in the middle. Germline values: CDR1 SGHTA, CDR2 FQGTGA. The CDR3 extends over 18 amino acids.

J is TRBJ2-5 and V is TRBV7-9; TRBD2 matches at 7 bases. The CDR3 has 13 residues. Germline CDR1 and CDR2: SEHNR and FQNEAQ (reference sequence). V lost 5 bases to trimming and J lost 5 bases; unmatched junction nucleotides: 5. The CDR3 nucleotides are TGTGCCAGCAGCCCGGGAGGTTTGGAGACCCAGTACTTC. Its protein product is CASSPGGLETQYF.

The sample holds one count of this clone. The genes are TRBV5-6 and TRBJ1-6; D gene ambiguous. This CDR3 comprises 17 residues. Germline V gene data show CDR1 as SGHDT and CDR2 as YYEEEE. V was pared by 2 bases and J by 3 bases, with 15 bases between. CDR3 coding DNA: TGTGCCAGCAGCTTAAGGGCCGCGGACTTCTATAATTCACCCCTCCACTTT. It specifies CASSLRAADFYNSPLHF.

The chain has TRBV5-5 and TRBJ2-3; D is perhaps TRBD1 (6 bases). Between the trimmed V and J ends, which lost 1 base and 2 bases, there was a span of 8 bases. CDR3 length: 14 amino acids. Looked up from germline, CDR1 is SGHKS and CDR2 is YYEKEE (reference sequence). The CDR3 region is CASSLYRATDTQYF. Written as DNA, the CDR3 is TGTGCCAGCAGCTTGTACAGGGCCACAGATACGCAGTATTTT.